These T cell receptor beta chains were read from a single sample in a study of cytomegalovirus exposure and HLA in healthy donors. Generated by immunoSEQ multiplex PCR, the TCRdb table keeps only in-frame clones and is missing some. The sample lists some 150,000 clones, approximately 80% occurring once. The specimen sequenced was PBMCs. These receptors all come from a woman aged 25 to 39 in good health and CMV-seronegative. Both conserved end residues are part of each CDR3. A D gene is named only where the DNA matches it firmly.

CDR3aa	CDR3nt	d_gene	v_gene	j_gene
CASSQLIWSGGSNREYEQYF	TGTGCCAGCAGCCAACTAATCTGGTCAGGGGGCAGTAATCGGGAATACGAGCAGTACTTC	TRBD1	TRBV4-2	TRBJ2-7
CASSVWTVNKANYGYTF	TGTGCCAGCAGCGTCTGGACAGTCAATAAAGCTAACTATGGCTACACCTTC	NA	TRBV9	TRBJ1-2
CASSQAFTGSSYNEQFF	TGCGCCAGCAGCCAAGCCTTTACGGGGAGCTCCTACAATGAGCAGTTCTTC	NA	TRBV4-1	TRBJ2-1
CASSFQGMDTEAFF	TGTGCCAGCAGCTTTCAGGGGATGGACACTGAAGCTTTCTTT	NA	TRBV7-8	TRBJ1-1
CASSQDRSVNEQFF	TGTGCCAGCAGCCAAGATCGTTCGGTTAATGAGCAGTTCTTC	NA	TRBV4-2	TRBJ2-1
CASSLAGTLDNEKLFF	TGCGCCAGCAGCTTGGCGGGGACTCTTGATAATGAAAAACTGTTTTTT	NA	TRBV5-1	TRBJ1-4
CASMGPGREGQYEQYF	TGTGCCAGCATGGGGCCCGGGCGGGAGGGCCAATACGAGCAGTACTTC	TRBD2	TRBV28	TRBJ2-7
CASSQERLRTGEKLFF	TGCGCCAGCAGCCAAGAAAGGTTGAGGACAGGGGAAAAACTGTTTTTT	TRBD1	TRBV4-1	TRBJ1-4
CASSISSGELFF	TGTGCCAGTAGTATTTCTTCCGGGGAGCTGTTTTTT	NA	TRBV19	TRBJ2-2
CASGFWREPLGEQYF	TGTGCCAGCGGCTTTTGGAGGGAGCCCCTGGGGGAGCAGTACTTC	NA	TRBV27	TRBJ2-7
CAWSRRGRRGAGELFF	TGTGCCTGGAGCAGACGGGGGAGACGGGGGGCCGGGGAGCTGTTTTTT	TRBD2	TRBV30	TRBJ2-2
CASSPGLAGAAYNEQFF	TGTGCCAGCAGCCCCGGGCTAGCGGGAGCGGCCTACAATGAGCAGTTCTTC	TRBD2	TRBV28	TRBJ2-1
CASSPQGLSSYNEQFF	TGTGCCAGCAGCCCACAGGGGCTGAGCTCCTACAATGAGCAGTTCTTC	TRBD1	TRBV28	TRBJ2-1
CASNFDRHSGANVLTF	TGTGCCAGCAATTTCGACAGACACTCTGGGGCCAACGTCCTGACTTTC	NA	TRBV9	TRBJ2-6
CASSSRFSGANVLTF	TGTGCCAGCAGTAGCCGGTTTTCTGGGGCCAACGTCCTGACTTTC	NA	TRBV27	TRBJ2-6
CASTFLRNYGYPF	TGTGCCAGCACGTTCCTCCGTAACTATGGCTACCCCTTC	NA	TRBV2	TRBJ1-2
CASSIRGFAGYPF	TGTGCCAGTAGTATCCGAGGGTTTGCCGGCTACCCCTTC	NA	TRBV19	TRBJ1-2
CASSIGTVYYEQYF	TGTGCCAGTAGTATCGGGACAGTCTACTACGAGCAGTACTTC	TRBD1	TRBV19	TRBJ2-7
CASSEGTGGLGYTF	TGTGCCAGCAGTGAAGGGACAGGCGGCCTGGGCTACACCTTC	TRBD1	TRBV6-5	TRBJ1-2
CAIREAQGEKLFF	TGTGCCATCCGGGAGGCTCAGGGGGAAAAACTGTTTTTT	NA	TRBV10-3	TRBJ1-4
CASREGTSTDTQYF	TGTGCCAGCAGAGAGGGGACTAGCACAGATACGCAGTATTTT	NA	TRBV6-1	TRBJ2-3
CASRTVRSPLHF	TGTGCCAGCAGAACAGTAAGATCACCCCTCCACTTT	NA	TRBV6-1	TRBJ1-6
CASSTTGDSGETQYF	TGTGCCAGTAGTACGACAGGGGATTCTGGAGAGACCCAGTACTTC	TRBD1	TRBV19	TRBJ2-5
CSVVGAGGPDTQYF	TGCAGCGTTGTTGGCGCGGGAGGGCCAGATACGCAGTATTTT	TRBD2	TRBV29-1	TRBJ2-3
CASSLSHSGDEAFF	TGTGCCAGCAGTCTATCTCATTCAGGGGATGAAGCTTTCTTT	NA	TRBV6-6	TRBJ1-1
CATKQTGDGTQYF	TGTGCCACCAAACAAACAGGAGACGGGACCCAGTACTTC	NA	TRBV15	TRBJ2-5
CASSLQRIGEAFF	TGCGCCAGCAGCCTCCAGAGGATAGGAGAAGCTTTCTTT	NA	TRBV5-1	TRBJ1-1
CASSYRGWGYGYTF	TGTGCCAGCAGTTACAGGGGGTGGGGCTATGGCTACACCTTC	NA	TRBV6-5	TRBJ1-2